What follows is one T cell receptor beta chain and its context. The data stem from a study of blood T cell repertoires in COVID-19. Profiling relied on immunoSEQ multiplex PCR, and the TCRdb table lists in-frame clones only, not all of them. The profile shows around 100,000 clones, nearly 85% of them singletons. With 3 bases removed from V and 0 bases from J, the gap between germline ends came to 6 bases. The germline V gene encodes CDR1 SGHRS and CDR2 YFSETQ. This CDR3 region has 14 residues. The chain joins TRBV5-1 to TRBJ2-2, with no clear D. The material sequenced was peripheral blood. This clonotype was sampled from a human donor in a cohort sampled during active or convalescent COVID-19. The CDR3: CASSWQANTGELFF. Written as DNA, the CDR3 is TGCGCCAGCAGCTGGCAGGCGAACACCGGGGAGCTGTTTTTT.